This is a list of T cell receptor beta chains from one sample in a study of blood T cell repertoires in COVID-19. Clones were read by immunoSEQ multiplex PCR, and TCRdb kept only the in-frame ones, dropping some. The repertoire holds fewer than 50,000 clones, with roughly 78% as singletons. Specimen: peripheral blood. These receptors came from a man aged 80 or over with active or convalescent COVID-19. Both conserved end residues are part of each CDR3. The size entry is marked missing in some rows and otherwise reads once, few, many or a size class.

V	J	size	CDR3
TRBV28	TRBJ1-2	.	CASSPPGQGIYGYTF
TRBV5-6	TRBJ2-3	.	CASSWRPGGPTQYF
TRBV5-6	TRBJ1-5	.	CASSFGDRVDQPQHF
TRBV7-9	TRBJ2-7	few	CASSLGVGSRGEQYF
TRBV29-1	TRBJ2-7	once	CSVILVGLWIEQYF
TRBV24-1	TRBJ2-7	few	CATSDQRGQGTYEQYF
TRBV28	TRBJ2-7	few	CASSLPVAGVYEQYF
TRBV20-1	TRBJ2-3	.	CSASELRGALTDTQYF
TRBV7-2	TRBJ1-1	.	CASSSPRDRPNTEAFF
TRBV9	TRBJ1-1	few	CASSVGQGLLNTEAFF
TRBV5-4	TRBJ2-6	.	CASSPTTSGANVLTF
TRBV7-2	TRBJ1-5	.	CASSSGGGQPQHF
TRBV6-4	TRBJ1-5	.	CASSPGCQPQHF
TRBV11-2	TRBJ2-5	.	CASRATGPGAQYF
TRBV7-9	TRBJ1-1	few	CASSPRTSTEAFF
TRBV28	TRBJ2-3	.	CASSPFRSGGTDTQYF
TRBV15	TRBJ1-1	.	CATSRGPGNTEAFF
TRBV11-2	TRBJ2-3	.	CASSSSGDTQYF
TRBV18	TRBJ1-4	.	CASTIRDRDEKLFF
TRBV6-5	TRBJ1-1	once	CASSYRTPNTEAFF
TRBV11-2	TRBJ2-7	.	CASSLDLTYEQYF
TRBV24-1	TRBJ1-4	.	CATSGGGQVPATNEKLFF
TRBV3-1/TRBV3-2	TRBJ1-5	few	CASSRGQGGYQPQHF
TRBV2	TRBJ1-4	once	CASSDWSIREKLFF
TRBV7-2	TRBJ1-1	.	CASSSQGAAEAFF
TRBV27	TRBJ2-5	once	CASSLFGGGPRETQYF
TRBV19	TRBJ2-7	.	CASSSDRQTYEQYF
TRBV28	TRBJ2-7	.	CASSPSRGVSYEQYF
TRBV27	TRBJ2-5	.	CASSFLAGGQQETQYF
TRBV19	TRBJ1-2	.	CASTLQGAGLYGYTF
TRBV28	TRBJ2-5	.	CASSYGNAETQYF